This entry lists 22 T cell receptor beta chains sequenced from one sample in a study of graft-versus-host responses after intestinal transplantation. No antigen has been assigned to these receptors. Assay: immunoSEQ multiplex PCR; the TCRdb copy retains only in-frame clones and omits some. The table includes under 130,000 clones, 80% to 95% detected once. The material was unstimulated CD8+ T cells sorted from spleen or lymph node cells, obtained before intestinal transplant. The receptor source for this set is a human donor who received an intestinal transplant.

The chain is built from TRBV7-3 and TRBJ1-1; unclear D gene. Germline CDR1 reads SGHTA; CDR2 reads FQGTGA. This CDR3 has 13 residues. The ends were cut back, 3 bases at V and 0 bases at J, with 5 bases in the middle. The CDR3 DNA sequence: TGTGCCAGCAGCTTGGAGATGAACACTGAAGCTTTCTTT. It yields the protein CASSLEMNTEAFF.

The chain uses TRBV6-5 and TRBJ1-1; no reliable D call. The CDR3 is 14 residues long. From germline, CDR1 is MNHEY and CDR2 SVGAGI. V gave up 4 bases and J gave up 1 base, with 10 bases separating them. The CDR3 protein is CASSFQGPNTEAFF. The CDR3 DNA is TGTGCCAGCAGTTTTCAAGGGCCGAACACTGAAGCTTTCTTT.

The table lists this clone with a count of one. The genes are TRBV12-5 and TRBJ1-5, with 9 bases matching TRBD1. V dropped 3 bases and J dropped 12; count of bases not matched to a gene: 12. This CDR3 comprises 15 residues. CDR1 and CDR2 from the germline V gene are LGHNT and FRNRAP. The CDR3 DNA sequence: TGTGCTAGTGGTTTCTCGGGACAGGGTGTCGCGCGCCAGCATTTT. The encoded protein is CASGFSGQGVARQHF.

The V gene is TRBV6-4, the J gene TRBJ2-2; TRBD2 aligns across 12 bases. The ends lost 6 bases at V and 3 bases at J; junction bases unmatched: 8. CDR1 is MRHNA and CDR2 is SNTAGT in the germline V gene. This CDR3 contains 17 residues. This chain's CDR3 is CASSQTSGGEDTGELFF. CDR3 nucleotides: TGTGCCAGCAGCCAGACTAGCGGGGGAGAGGACACCGGGGAGCTGTTTTTT.

The chain combines TRBV2 with TRBJ1-2, with D hard to call. This CDR3 has 13 amino acids. V was trimmed by 5 bases and J by 3 bases, leaving 10 bases between them. CDR1 and CDR2 from the germline V gene are SNHLY and FYNNEI. CDR3 region: CASSPPRYYGYTF. The CDR3 DNA is TGTGCCAGCAGTCCCCCACGATACTATGGCTACACCTTC.

The rearrangement links TRBV11-2 to TRBJ1-2; 10 positions match TRBD1. The V gene end was trimmed by 2 bases and the J gene end by 6 bases; junction bases not matched to a gene: 3. Per germline, CDR1 SGHAT and CDR2 FQNNGV. The CDR3 is made up of 14 amino acids. DNA for the CDR3: TGTGCCAGCAGCTTATTAGGACAGGGGGATGGCTACACCTTC. Translation gives CASSLLGQGDGYTF.

The chain links TRBV29-1 to TRBJ2-2; D is ambiguous. The CDR3 loop spans 14 amino acids. Germline CDR1 is SQVTM and CDR2 is ANQGSEA. The V gene lost 3 bases and the J gene lost 1 base, with 9 bases spanning the gap. DNA of the CDR3: TGCAGCGTTGATCTGGGCAAGAACACCGGGGAGCTGTTTTTT. This sequence encodes CSVDLGKNTGELFF.

The chain joins TRBV7-9 to TRBJ1-1; 10 bases line up with TRBD1. CDR3 size: 16 residues. Per germline, CDR1 SEHNR and CDR2 FQNEAQ (reference sequence). V dropped 0 bases and J dropped 11; count of bases not matched to a gene: 12. CDR3 coding DNA: TGTGCCAGCAGCTTAGCCGGGACAGGGGCTGGGAGGGGGGCTTTCTTT. It encodes CASSLAGTGAGRGAFF.

This chain joins TRBV5-1 and TRBJ2-1; 12 bases match TRBD2. Trimming took 0 bases from V and 7 from J; bases not matched to a gene: 8. Germline V gene lookup returns CDR1 SGHRS and CDR2 YFSETQ. This CDR3 is built from 17 residues. CDR3 protein: CASSLGLAGGLGNEQFF. CDR3 coding DNA: TGCGCCAGCAGCTTGGGGCTAGCGGGGGGGCTAGGGAATGAGCAGTTCTTC.

This clone was detected only once. V usage is TRBV19 and J usage is TRBJ1-1; TRBD1 is a possible D gene (6 bases). The CDR3 length is 16 residues. The germline CDR1 and CDR2 sequences are LNHDA and SQIVND (reference sequence). Trimming cost V 7 bases and J 4 bases, with 22 bases left between them. The CDR3 loop reads CASKGGGHLGFTEAFF. As DNA, the CDR3 is TGTGCCAGTAAAGGGGGGGGGCATCTGGGTTTCACTGAAGCTTTCTTT.

This chain uses TRBV5-6 with TRBJ2-2; 8 bases are shared with TRBD2. Germline lookup yields CDR1 SGHDT and CDR2 YYEEEE. This CDR3 has 15 residues. The J segment lost 1 base and the V segment lost 4 bases, leaving 3 bases of the junction unmatched. For the CDR3, the DNA is TGTGCCAGCAGCCCCGGGGGGGGGAACACCGGGGAGCTGTTTTTT. This encodes CASSPGGGNTGELFF.

The CDR3 here is CSVKGGPYNEQFF. CDR3 coding DNA: TGCAGCGTTAAGGGGGGACCGTACAATGAGCAGTTCTTC. V and J are TRBV29-1 and TRBJ2-1, with D perhaps being TRBD1 or TRBD2 (6 bases each). Germline V gene lookup returns CDR1 SQVTM and CDR2 ANQGSEA. The V and J ends lost 5 bases and 4 bases respectively, with 12 bases between them. CDR3 size: 13 residues.

The chain joins TRBV27 to TRBJ2-1; D may be TRBD1 or TRBD2 (6 bases each). CDR3 length equals 16 residues. Germline V gives CDR1 MNHEY, CDR2 SMNVEV (reference sequence). V lost 2 bases, J lost 1 base, and 12 bases lay in between. CDR3 coding DNA: TGTGCCAGCAGTTTAAACGGGGGCCTATCCTACAATGAGCAGTTCTTC. It translates to CASSLNGGLSYNEQFF.

This clone was counted a single time. The genes are TRBV10-3 and TRBJ1-2; no firm D call. V lost 8 bases, J lost 4 bases, and 8 bases lay in between. Germline CDR1 and CDR2: ENHRY and SYGVKD. The length of the CDR3 is 11 residues. CDR3 residues: CAIETAYGYTF. CDR3 bases: TGTGCCATCGAGACGGCCTATGGCTACACCTTC.

The chain has TRBV9 and TRBJ2-7, with D maybe TRBD2 (6 bases). Trimming removed 4 bases from V and 0 bases from J, with 11 bases in between. CDR1 and CDR2 (germline): SGDLS, YYNGEE. The CDR3 totals 14 residues. CDR3 amino acids: CASSTTSYSYEQYF. The CDR3 DNA reads as TGTGCCAGCAGCACCACTAGCTACTCCTACGAGCAGTACTTC.

The chain's CDR3 is CASVGTGGINEQFF. The CDR3 nucleotides read TGTGCCAGTGTCGGGACAGGGGGCATAAATGAGCAGTTCTTC. V is TRBV19 and J is TRBJ2-1; TRBD1 matches 12 bases. V lost 8 bases, J lost 7 bases, and 6 bases stayed unmatched. CDR1 and CDR2 from the germline V gene are LNHDA and SQIVND (reference sequence). CDR3 length: 14 amino acids.

The chain recombines TRBV2 with TRBJ2-7; D is unresolved. V was trimmed by 10 bases and J by 0 bases, leaving 16 bases between them. Per germline, CDR1 SNHLY and CDR2 FYNNEI. The CDR3 runs to 14 residues. This CDR3 is CATLWTESSYEQYF. The CDR3, as DNA: TGTGCCACACTTTGGACGGAGAGCTCCTACGAGCAGTACTTC.

This clone was recorded only once. The J gene is TRBJ2-1, the V gene TRBV11-1, with unresolved D. The CDR3 runs 16 residues. Between the trimmed V and J ends, which lost 5 bases and 8 bases, there was a span of 22 bases. Germline CDR1 reads SGHAT; CDR2 reads FQDESV (reference sequence). The CDR3 DNA follows: TGTGCCAGCAGCCTGGAGTACCCGGTTGAAGAAGATGAGCAGTTCTTC. The encoded protein is CASSLEYPVEEDEQFF.

The chain is built from TRBV9 and TRBJ2-1; 11 nucleotides agree with TRBD2. The V gene's germline CDR1 is SGDLS and CDR2 YYNGEE. V lost 3 bases to trimming and J lost 6 bases; unmatched junction nucleotides: 5. There are 15 residues in the CDR3. The CDR3 nucleotides are TGTGCCAGCAGCGCAACTAGCGGGGGAACCAATGAGCAGTTCTTC. It encodes CASSATSGGTNEQFF.

The CDR3 nucleotides read TGTGCCAGCAGCTTAGGCGGGGGGGCAAATCAGCCCCAGCATTTT. Protein sequence: CASSLGGGANQPQHF. V and J are TRBV7-8 and TRBJ1-5; the D gene is possibly TRBD1 (6 bases). This CDR3 contains 15 residues. Trimming stripped 1 base from V and 4 bases from J, with 11 bases between. From germline, CDR1 is SGHVS and CDR2 FQNEAQ.

This sequence joins TRBV6-1 and TRBJ1-2; D is possibly TRBD1 (5 bases). The CDR3 totals 15 residues. Germline CDR1 and CDR2: MNHNS and SASEGT. V was pared by 1 base and J by 3 bases, with 12 bases between. The CDR3 sequence: CASSEGEGGDYGYTF. Here the CDR3 DNA reads TGTGCCAGCAGTGAAGGGGAGGGAGGGGACTATGGCTACACCTTC.

This chain uses TRBV5-5 with TRBJ2-7; tentatively, D is TRBD1 (6 bases). The CDR3 contains 16 residues. Trimming took off 0 bases at V and 0 bases at J, with 13 bases between the two ends. Germline assignment: CDR1 SGHKS and CDR2 YYEKEE (reference sequence). The CDR3 coding sequence is TGTGCCAGCAGCTTGGACGACGTCAGGGGCTCCTACGAGCAGTACTTC. Translation: CASSLDDVRGSYEQYF.